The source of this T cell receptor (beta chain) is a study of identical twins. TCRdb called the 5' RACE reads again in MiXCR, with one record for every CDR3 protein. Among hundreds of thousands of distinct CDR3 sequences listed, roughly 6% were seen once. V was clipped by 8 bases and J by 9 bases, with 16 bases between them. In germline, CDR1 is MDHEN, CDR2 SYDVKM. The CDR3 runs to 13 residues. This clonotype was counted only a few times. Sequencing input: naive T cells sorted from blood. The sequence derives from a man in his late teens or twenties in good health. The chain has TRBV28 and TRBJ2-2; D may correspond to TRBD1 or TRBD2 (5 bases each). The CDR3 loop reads CASLGPGKRELFF. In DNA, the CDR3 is TGTGCCAGCCTGGGGCCGGGAAAGAGGGAGCTGTTTTTT. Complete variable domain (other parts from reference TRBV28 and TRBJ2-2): DVKVTQSSRYLVKRTGEKVFLECVQDMDHENMFWYRQDPGLGLRLIYFSYDVKMKEKGDIPEGYSVSREKKERFSLILESASTNQTSMYLCASLGPGKRELFFGEGSRLTVL.